This TCR beta chain was identified in a study of shared clonotypes between healthy human individuals. V lost 3 bases and J lost 1, with 15 bases in between. Germline CDR1 reads MGHRA; CDR2 reads YSYEKL. The CDR3 runs to 16 residues. Some clones are missing from TCRdb's copy, which holds only in-frame ones; the method was immunoSEQ multiplex PCR. The data show about 2.1 million clones, roughly 91% seen once. Naive CD8 populations comprised CD45RO-negative cells positively selected for CCR7, excluding terminally differentiated effector memory CD45RA+ cells. The TCR was taken from a man between 18 and 35 years old in good health. Some clones in this sample may be carry-over from other donors' samples. Sequencing used naive CD8+ T cells from PBMCs. This rearrangement joins TRBV4-1 to TRBJ1-1; TRBD1 might be the D (6 bases). For the CDR3, the DNA is TGCGCCAGCAGCCATCCCATTCGGACAGCGAACACTGAAGCTTTCTTT. Its translation is CASSHPIRTANTEAFF.